These 24 T cell receptor beta chains came from one sample sequenced in a study of technical replicates of blood from a handful of donors. Clones were read by immunoSEQ multiplex PCR, and TCRdb kept only the in-frame ones, dropping some. The table lists around 62,000 clones, under 98% of them singletons. The sample consisted of T cells isolated from PBMCs. These receptors originate from a human donor in good health.

J is TRBJ2-4 and V is TRBV4-1; no clear D. CDR1 and CDR2 (germline): MGHRA, YSYEKL. The CDR3 has 14 residues. The V end lost 2 bases, the J end lost 9 bases, and 14 bases lay between the germline ends. As DNA, the CDR3 is TGCGCCAGCAGCCAACCTCTAGTTTCCGCCATTCAGTACTTC. This codes for CASSQPLVSAIQYF.

This clone was recorded only once. The genes are TRBV11-2 and TRBJ2-1, with a tentative D call TRBD2 (6 bases). Trimming took off 5 bases at V and 0 bases at J, with 11 bases between the two ends. CDR1 SGHAT and CDR2 FQNNGV come from the germline V gene. The CDR3 length is 15 residues. CDR3 sequence: CASSVWRASYNEQFF. Here the CDR3 DNA reads TGTGCCAGCAGCGTTTGGAGGGCCTCCTACAATGAGCAGTTCTTC.

The chain is built from TRBV28 and TRBJ2-3; 11 positions agree with TRBD2. The V and J ends lost 6 bases and 4 bases, in that order; junction bases with no gene match: 6. The CDR3 length is 15 residues. CDR1 MDHEN and CDR2 SYDVKM come from the germline V gene. CDR3 in DNA: TGTGCCAGCAGGGTTCTAGCGGGAGGAGCAGATACGCAGTATTTT. This translates into CASRVLAGGADTQYF.

The chain has TRBV28 and TRBJ2-2, with a weak D call TRBD1 (5 bases). V gave up 7 bases and J gave up 4 bases, with 10 bases separating them. Germline CDR1 and CDR2: MDHEN and SYDVKM. CDR3 length: 13 residues. The DNA of the CDR3 is TGTGCCAGCACAGGGTTGAGCACCGGGGAGCTGTTTTTT. It encodes CASTGLSTGELFF. Looking up the rest from reference TRBV28 and TRBJ2-2 gives the full variable domain: DVKVTQSSRYLVKRTGEKVFLECVQDMDHENMFWYRQDPGLGLRLIYFSYDVKMKEKGDIPEGYSVSREKKERFSLILESASTNQTSMYLCASTGLSTGELFFGEGSRLTVL.

The chain has TRBV13 and TRBJ2-1, with TRBD2 matching over 11 bases. CDR1 and CDR2 from the germline V gene are PRHDT and FYEKMQ (reference sequence). This CDR3 is built from 18 residues. With V trimmed by 4 bases and J by 7 bases, 15 bases remained unmatched. CDR3 nucleotide sequence: TGTGCCAGCAGCTCCTACCTGATACTAGCGGGAGTTCGTAATGAGCAGTTCTTC. Its translation: CASSSYLILAGVRNEQFF.

The chain has TRBV19 and TRBJ1-1, with no clear D. This CDR3 has 15 residues. The germline V gene has CDR1 LNHDA and CDR2 SQIVND (reference sequence). Trimming stripped 2 bases from V and 0 bases from J, with 10 bases between. The CDR3 DNA follows: TGTGCCAGTAGTATATCGGGGTTCATGAACACTGAAGCTTTCTTT. Its protein is CASSISGFMNTEAFF.

The chain links TRBV7-6 to TRBJ1-1; D gene unclear. V was trimmed by 0 bases and J by 0 bases, leaving 8 bases between them. Per germline, CDR1 SGHVS and CDR2 FNYEAQ. CDR3 length equals 15 residues. For the CDR3, the DNA is TGTGCCAGCAGCTTAGCTGGGCAAATGAACACTGAAGCTTTCTTT. Translation: CASSLAGQMNTEAFF.

This chain links TRBV20-1 with TRBJ1-1, with 7 positions matching TRBD1. CDR3 length: 11 amino acids. Germline assignment: CDR1 DFQATT and CDR2 SNEGSKA (reference sequence). The DNA of the CDR3 is TGCACCAGACAGGGGAACACTGAAGCTTTCTTT. It translates to CTRQGNTEAFF.

This clone was seen once. V usage is TRBV28 and J usage is TRBJ2-7; TRBD1 is a possible D gene (6 bases). Germline V gives CDR1 MDHEN, CDR2 SYDVKM. Trimming left V 1 base short and J 2 bases short, with 12 bases between. CDR3 length: 15 amino acids. As DNA, the CDR3 is TGTGCCAGCAGTTTATCACAGGGCGAAACCTACGAGCAGTACTTC. Its translation is CASSLSQGETYEQYF.

This chain links TRBV29-1 with TRBJ1-5; possibly TRBD1 for D (5 bases). This CDR3 contains 14 residues. V was trimmed by 5 bases and J by 0 bases, leaving 11 bases between them. Germline V lookup: CDR1 SQVTM, CDR2 ANQGSEA. This CDR3 reads CSVTRGNSNQPQHF. DNA of the CDR3: TGCAGCGTTACAAGGGGAAATAGCAATCAGCCCCAGCATTTT.

The chain combines TRBV7-3 with TRBJ2-1; possible D gene TRBD1, 5 bases. This CDR3 is 15 amino acids long. The V and J ends lost 5 bases and 3 bases respectively, with 14 bases between them. Germline values: CDR1 SGHTA, CDR2 FQGTGA. CDR3 nucleotide sequence: TGTGCCAGCAGCCTTGGACACAGCTTCTACAATGAGCAGTTCTTC. It encodes CASSLGHSFYNEQFF.

J is TRBJ1-1 and V is TRBV19; maybe TRBD1 (5 bases). This CDR3 has 15 amino acids. Germline V gives CDR1 LNHDA, CDR2 SQIVND (reference sequence). Trimming took 3 bases from V and 4 from J, leaving 15 bases between them. The CDR3 spells CASSISPGLSTEAFF. The DNA for the CDR3 is TGTGCCAGTAGTATTTCCCCAGGGTTGAGCACTGAAGCTTTCTTT.

The chain joins TRBV30 to TRBJ2-7, with TRBD2 matching over 8 bases. V lost 5 bases to trimming and J lost 0 bases; unmatched junction nucleotides: 3. The CDR3 is 13 residues long. From germline, CDR1 is GTSNPN and CDR2 SVGIG (reference sequence). The CDR3 is CAWSGGYSYEQYF. CDR3 in DNA: TGTGCCTGGTCGGGGGGGTACTCCTACGAGCAGTACTTC.

The rearrangement joins TRBV5-1 to TRBJ1-1; TRBD1 is a possible D gene (5 bases). With 4 bases removed from V and 0 bases from J, the gap between germline ends came to 19 bases. This CDR3 contains 17 residues. The germline CDR1 and CDR2 sequences are SGHRS and YFSETQ. The CDR3 is CASSPAGGLVLNTEAFF. The DNA for the CDR3 is TGCGCCAGCAGCCCGGCGGGGGGATTAGTCCTGAACACTGAAGCTTTCTTT. Variable domain in full (rest from reference TRBV5-1 and TRBJ1-1): KAGVTQTPRYLIKTRGQQVTLSCSPISGHRSVSWYQQTPGQGLQFLFEYFSETQRNKGNFPGRFSGRQFSNSRSEMNVSTLELGDSALYLCASSPAGGLVLNTEAFFGQGTRLTVV.

The V gene is TRBV7-9, the J gene TRBJ2-7; 7 nucleotides line up with TRBD1. This CDR3 contains 15 residues. After removal of 5 bases from V and 2 bases from J, the junction contained 9 bases not matched to a gene. In germline, CDR1 is SEHNR, CDR2 FQNEAQ (reference sequence). CDR3 in amino acids: CASSHRQGRPYEQYF. CDR3 in DNA: TGTGCCAGCAGCCACAGACAGGGACGGCCCTACGAGCAGTACTTC.

This chain connects TRBV6-1 to TRBJ1-2, with D uncertain. V was clipped by 7 bases and J by 8 bases, with 20 bases between them. Germline V gene data show CDR1 as MNHNS and CDR2 as SASEGT. The CDR3 contains 14 residues. CDR3 region: CASMMGGRLYGYTF. DNA for the CDR3: TGTGCCAGCATGATGGGCGGGCGGCTATACGGCTACACCTTC.

This clone was counted once. The V gene is TRBV7-9, the J gene TRBJ2-2, with TRBD1 as a possible D gene (5 bases). Between the trimmed V and J ends, which lost 8 bases and 8 bases, there was a span of 12 bases. The CDR3 is made up of 12 amino acids. Germline CDR1 SEHNR, CDR2 FQNEAQ (reference sequence). The CDR3 spells CASSRATGELFF. For the CDR3, the DNA is TGTGCCAGCTCCAGGGCGACAGGGGAGCTGTTTTTT.

The chain is built from TRBV11-3 and TRBJ2-1, with D maybe TRBD2 (6 bases). CDR1 SGHNT and CDR2 YENEEA come from the germline V gene. V was clipped by 7 bases and J by 7 bases, with 11 bases between them. This CDR3 spans 12 amino acids. The CDR3 nucleotides read TGTGCCAGCACCCCAGGAGGGAATGAGCAGTTCTTC. Amino acid sequence: CASTPGGNEQFF.

The rearrangement links TRBV6-1 to TRBJ2-7, with D perhaps matching TRBD1 (6 bases). This CDR3 region has 15 residues. Germline CDR1 and CDR2: MNHNS and SASEGT. Trimming took 11 bases from V and 1 from J, leaving 21 bases between them. The CDR3 here is CASRQYTGKSYEQYF. As DNA, the CDR3 is TGTGCCTCGCGCCAATACACAGGGAAGTCCTACGAGCAGTACTTC.

The chain's CDR3 is CASRDPYRGGSGANVLTF. As DNA, the CDR3 is TGTGCCAGCAGGGACCCGTACAGGGGAGGTTCTGGGGCCAACGTCCTGACTTTC. The V gene is TRBV28, the J gene TRBJ2-6, with D maybe TRBD1 (7 bases). Trimming stripped 6 bases from V and 1 base from J, with 19 bases between. CDR1 is MDHEN and CDR2 is SYDVKM in the germline V gene. The CDR3 has 18 residues.

The V gene is TRBV6-6, the J gene TRBJ1-1; perhaps TRBD1 as D (5 bases). This CDR3 region has 14 residues. Trimming removed 10 bases from V and 3 bases from J, with 18 bases in between. Looked up from germline, CDR1 is MNHNY and CDR2 is SVGAGI (reference sequence). Here the CDR3 DNA reads TGTGCCATCCTCACTGGGGCGGTTTACACTGAAGCTTTCTTT. As protein: CAILTGAVYTEAFF.

J is TRBJ1-1 and V is TRBV9; D is possibly TRBD1 (6 bases). The germline CDR1 and CDR2 sequences are SGDLS and YYNGEE. The CDR3 loop spans 17 amino acids. Trimming stripped 2 bases from V and 1 base from J, with 18 bases between. In DNA, the CDR3 is TGTGCCAGCAGCGTGTCAATACAGGGCCCCCGGAACACTGAAGCTTTCTTT. Protein sequence: CASSVSIQGPRNTEAFF.

The rearrangement links TRBV10-1 to TRBJ2-1, with 7 positions matching TRBD1. This CDR3 has 18 residues. The ends lost 0 bases at V and 0 bases at J; junction bases unmatched: 8. CDR1 and CDR2 (germline): WNHNN, SYGVQD (reference sequence). CDR3 loop: CASSESTPGQASYNEQFF. CDR3 bases: TGCGCCAGCAGTGAGTCGACCCCTGGACAGGCCTCCTACAATGAGCAGTTCTTC.

This rearrangement joins TRBV23-1 to TRBJ1-5; D gene uncertain. TRBV23-1 counts as an open reading frame of uncertain function. CDR3 length equals 15 residues. With 0 bases removed from V and 4 bases from J, the gap between germline ends came to 10 bases. CDR3 in DNA: TGCGCCAGCAGTCAATCGAAACGGTTAAATCAGCCCCAGCATTTT. It is translated as CASSQSKRLNQPQHF.